This T cell receptor beta chain is from a study of blood T cell repertoires in COVID-19 (dated by TCRdb to the early 2020s). Looking at the study overall: Samples from collaborators originated in the United States, Italy and Spain and spanned both the acute and convalescent phases of COVID-19. The material from the prospective study consisted of cDNA or gDNA derived from T cells, B-cell-depleted T cells, or PBMCs. The dataset comprised deeply sampled blood TCRbeta repertoires from subjects exposed to, actively infected with, or recovered from COVID-19. A freely available public database, intended as a resource for researchers studying the immune response to SARS-CoV-2, is where the repertoires were released. The samples were drawn from the first 160 participants of the ongoing ImmuneRACE study and from under 1,500 subjects provided by 6 global collaborators. A de-identified subject ID, COVID-19 status, age in years and sex were almost always included in the sample metadata. Where available, HLA class I and class II types were taken from metadata supplied by the sample provider and were not determined by assay-based typing.

The CDR3 goes from the cysteine to the phenylalanine over 17 residues. The CDR3 DNA has 51 bases and is translated from base 1. The junction shows trimming of 4 bases on V and 2 bases on J, and the gene matches do not reach 7 bases of it. In the germline V gene (reference sequence), CDR1 corresponds to SGHKS and CDR2 to YYEKEE. In the prospective study, participants were about 18 to 89 years old, resided in about two dozen geographic areas of the United States, and were enrolled through a virtual design. To assign participants to cohorts, the prospective study relied on clinical history that participants themselves reported in a screening survey and a study questionnaire. For ImmuneRACE Cohort 3, a participant was defined as recovered based on two consecutive negative NP/OP PCR tests, clearance by a healthcare professional, or resolution of symptoms. In the prospective study, mobile phlebotomists collected whole blood, serum and a nasopharyngeal or oropharyngeal swab from each participant. Prospective study participants could optionally give additional blood draws and questionnaires over an approximately 2-month period. Prospective study blood samples were shipped either frozen or at room temperature before DNA extraction.

Overall results and qualifications from the work: The amount of clinical and demographic metadata varied by source and participant and was provided uncurated.

The immunoSEQ Assay, a bias-controlled multiplex PCR, was used to amplify TCRbeta CDR3 regions from genomic DNA. On the study's bioinformatics: Within the assay, amplification of reference gene primers was used to estimate how many nucleated cells each sample contained. To quantify the absolute abundance of each unique TCRbeta CDR3 rearrangement, sequence reads were collapsed and filtered. For each sample, productive Simpson clonality was calculated as the square root of Simpson's diversity index across productive rearrangements. TCRdb limited this immuneACCESS table to in-frame rearrangements with V and J called. A share of clones is missing; checked studies link under half to unresolved V genes, and the rest is unexplained. That table furnishes V, J and clone size, whereas the DNA furnished D and trimming. For this sample the table gives more than 450,000 clones, of which roughly nine tenths were detected only once. 0.65% to 0.9% of the sample goes to the ten largest clones.

As to this clone: Its antigen specificity is not known. No much larger clone exists at a distance of one base, and base qualities are not known.

In this chain, TRBV5-5 is recombined with TRBJ1-5; TRBD1 fits 12 bases in the junction. Sample: PBMCs or T cells enriched from blood (not recorded which). The receptor was derived from a woman aged 18-29 years who had recovered from COVID-19. The DNA sequence follows: TGTGCCAGCAGCGGAGGGACAGGGGGCTACGGCAATCAGCCCCAGCATTTT. The encoded protein is CASSGGTGGYGNQPQHF.